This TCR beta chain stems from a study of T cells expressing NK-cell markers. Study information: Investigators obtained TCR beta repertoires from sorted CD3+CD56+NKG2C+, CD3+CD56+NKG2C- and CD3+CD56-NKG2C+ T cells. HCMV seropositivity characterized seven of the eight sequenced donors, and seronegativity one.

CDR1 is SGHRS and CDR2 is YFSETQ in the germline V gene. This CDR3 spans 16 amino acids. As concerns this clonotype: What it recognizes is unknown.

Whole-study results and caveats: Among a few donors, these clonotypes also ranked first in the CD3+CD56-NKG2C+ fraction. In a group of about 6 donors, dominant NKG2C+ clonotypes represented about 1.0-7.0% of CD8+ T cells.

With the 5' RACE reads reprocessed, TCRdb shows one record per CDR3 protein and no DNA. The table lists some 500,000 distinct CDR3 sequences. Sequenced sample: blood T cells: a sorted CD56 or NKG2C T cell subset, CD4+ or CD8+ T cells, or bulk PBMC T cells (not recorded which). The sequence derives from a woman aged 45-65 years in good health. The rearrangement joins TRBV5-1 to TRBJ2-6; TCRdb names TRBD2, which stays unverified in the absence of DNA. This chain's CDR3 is CASRPIGGAGANVLTF.